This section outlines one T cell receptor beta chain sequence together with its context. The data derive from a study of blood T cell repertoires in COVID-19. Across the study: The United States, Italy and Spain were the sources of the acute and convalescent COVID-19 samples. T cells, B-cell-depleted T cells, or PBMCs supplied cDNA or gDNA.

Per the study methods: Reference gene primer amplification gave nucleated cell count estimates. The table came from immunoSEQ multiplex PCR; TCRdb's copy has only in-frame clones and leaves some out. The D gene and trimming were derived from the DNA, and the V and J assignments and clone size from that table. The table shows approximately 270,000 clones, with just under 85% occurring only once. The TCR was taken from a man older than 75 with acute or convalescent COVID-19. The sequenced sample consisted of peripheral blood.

The CDR3 reads CASSPPRTSGQYQETQYF. The CDR3 nucleotides read TGTGCCAGCAGCCCCCCTCGTACTAGCGGCCAGTACCAAGAGACCCAGTACTTC. The V call is TRBV11-3, the J call TRBJ2-5, with 8 bases aligning to TRBD2. CDR3 size: 18 residues. Looked up from germline, CDR1 is SGHNT and CDR2 is YENEEA. V lost 5 bases and J lost 0; bases outside the gene matches: 14. Full variable domain (missing parts from reference TRBV11-3 and TRBJ2-5): EAGVVQSPRYKIIEKKQPVAFWCNPISGHNTLYWYLQNLGQGPELLIRYENEEAVDDSQLPKDRFSAERLKGVDSTLKIQPAELGDSAVYLCASSPPRTSGQYQETQYFGPGTRLLVL.